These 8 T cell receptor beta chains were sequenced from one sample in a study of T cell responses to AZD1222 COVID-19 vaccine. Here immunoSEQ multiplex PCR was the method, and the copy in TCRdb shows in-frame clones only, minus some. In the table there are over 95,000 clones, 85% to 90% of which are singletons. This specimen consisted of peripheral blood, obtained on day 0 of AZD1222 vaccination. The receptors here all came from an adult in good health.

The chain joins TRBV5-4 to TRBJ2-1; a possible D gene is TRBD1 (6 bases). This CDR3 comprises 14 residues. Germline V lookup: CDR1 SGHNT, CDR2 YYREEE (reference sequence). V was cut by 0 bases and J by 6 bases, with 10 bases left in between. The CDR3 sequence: CASSLVDRSNEQFF. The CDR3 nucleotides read TGTGCCAGCAGCTTGGTGGACAGAAGCAATGAGCAGTTCTTC.

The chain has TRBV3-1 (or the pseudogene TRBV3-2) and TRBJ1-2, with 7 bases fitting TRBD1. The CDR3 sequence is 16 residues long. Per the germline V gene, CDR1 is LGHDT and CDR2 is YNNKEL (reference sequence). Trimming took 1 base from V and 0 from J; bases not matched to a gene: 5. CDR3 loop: CASSQAAGQTNYGYTF. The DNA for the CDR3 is TGTGCCAGCAGCCAAGCAGCGGGACAGACTAACTATGGCTACACCTTC.

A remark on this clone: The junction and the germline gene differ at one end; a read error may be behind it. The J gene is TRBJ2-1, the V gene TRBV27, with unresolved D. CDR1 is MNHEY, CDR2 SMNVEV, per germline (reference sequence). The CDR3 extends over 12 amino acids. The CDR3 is CASSLTSNAQFF. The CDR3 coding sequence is TGTGCCAGCAGTTTAACTTCAAATGCGCAGTTCTTC.

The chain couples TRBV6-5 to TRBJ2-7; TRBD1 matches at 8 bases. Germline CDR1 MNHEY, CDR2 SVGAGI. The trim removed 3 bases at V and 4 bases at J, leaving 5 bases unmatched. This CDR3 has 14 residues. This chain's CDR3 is CASSYSGGQYEQYF. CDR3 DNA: TGTGCCAGCAGTTATTCAGGGGGCCAATACGAGCAGTACTTC.

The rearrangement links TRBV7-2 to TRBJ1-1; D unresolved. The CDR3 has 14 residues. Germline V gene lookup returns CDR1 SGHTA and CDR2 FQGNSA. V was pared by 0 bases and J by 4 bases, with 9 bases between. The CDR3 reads CASSLAQGLTEAFF. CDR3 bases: TGTGCCAGCAGCTTAGCCCAAGGGCTCACTGAAGCTTTCTTT.

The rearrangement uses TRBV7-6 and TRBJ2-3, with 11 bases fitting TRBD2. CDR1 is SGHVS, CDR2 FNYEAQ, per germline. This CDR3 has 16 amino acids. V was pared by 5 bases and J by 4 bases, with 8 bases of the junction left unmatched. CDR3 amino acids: CASSLRLAGRSDTQYF. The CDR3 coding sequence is TGTGCCAGCAGCCTCAGACTAGCGGGGCGATCAGATACGCAGTATTTT.

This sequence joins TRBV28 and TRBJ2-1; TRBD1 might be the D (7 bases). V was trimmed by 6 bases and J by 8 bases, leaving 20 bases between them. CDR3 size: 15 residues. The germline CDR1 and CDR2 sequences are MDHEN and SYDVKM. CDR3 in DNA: TGTGCCAGCAGGTCAGGGGGGAGTAATTTTGATGAGCAGTTCTTC. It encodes CASRSGGSNFDEQFF.

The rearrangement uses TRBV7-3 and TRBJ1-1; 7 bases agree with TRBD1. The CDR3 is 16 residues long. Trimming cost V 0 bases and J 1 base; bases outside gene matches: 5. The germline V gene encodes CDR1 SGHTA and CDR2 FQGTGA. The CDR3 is CASSLTGGMGNTEAFF. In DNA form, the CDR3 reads TGTGCCAGCAGCTTAACAGGGGGCATGGGGAACACTGAAGCTTTCTTT.